Below, one TCR beta chain is given with its context. This entry comes from a study of CD8+CD57+ T cells in acquired aplastic anemia. Study in general: The DNA of sorted CD4+ and CD8+ cells averaged roughly 3.2 ug.

The template for TCR beta VDJ and CDR3 sequence profiling was genomic DNA. TCRdb analysed the reads with MiXCR anew, one entry per CDR3 protein. The table has 160,000 or so distinct CDR3 sequences, more than 40% seen once. Those patients picked for sequencing had displayed CD8+CD57+ cell expansion on flow cytometry. Severe acquired aplastic anemia affected all patients. Germline V gene data show CDR1 as SGHTA and CDR2 as FQGNSA. There are 15 residues in the CDR3. Trimming stripped 5 bases from V and 7 bases from J, with 20 bases between. The receptor was isolated from a human donor with aplastic anemia. Material: sorted CD4+, CD8+, or CD8+CD57+ T cells (not recorded which) from PBMCs. The chain carries TRBV7-2 and TRBJ2-5; perhaps TRBD1 as D (5 bases). CDR3 residues: CASSPHGGRDATQYF. The CDR3 bases are TGTGCCAGCAGCCCCCATGGTGGCAGGGATGCGACCCAGTACTTC.